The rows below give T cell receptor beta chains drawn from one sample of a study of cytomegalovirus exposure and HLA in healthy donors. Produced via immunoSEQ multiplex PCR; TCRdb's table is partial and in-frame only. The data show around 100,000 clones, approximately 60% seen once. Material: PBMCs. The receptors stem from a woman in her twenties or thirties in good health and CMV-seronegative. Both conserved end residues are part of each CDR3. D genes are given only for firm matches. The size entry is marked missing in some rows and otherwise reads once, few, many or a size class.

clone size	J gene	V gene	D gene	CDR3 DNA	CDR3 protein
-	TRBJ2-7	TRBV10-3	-	TGTGCCATCAGTGCTTCGGGGGTGGCAGGGTCGTACTACGAGCAGTACTTC	CAISASGVAGSYYEQYF
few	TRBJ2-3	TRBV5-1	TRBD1	TGCGCCAGCAGCTTGGCCCTAGGGGGCGCAGATACGCAGTATTTT	CASSLALGGADTQYF
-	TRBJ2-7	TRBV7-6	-	TGTGCCAGCAGCTTAGCGACCTCAGGGATAGAGCAGTACTTC	CASSLATSGIEQYF
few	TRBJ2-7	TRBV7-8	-	TGTGCCAGCAGCTTAGTGGGGCCCCCAAGGAGCTCCTACGAGCAGTACTTC	CASSLVGPPRSSYEQYF
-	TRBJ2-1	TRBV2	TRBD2	TGTGCCAGCCTCGCTAGCGGGGGTTACAATGAGCAGTTCTTC	CASLASGGYNEQFF
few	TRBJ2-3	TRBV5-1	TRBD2	TGCGCCAGCAGCTTGGGACCACTAGCGGCAGGCACAGATACGCAGTATTTT	CASSLGPLAAGTDTQYF
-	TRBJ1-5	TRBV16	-	TGTGCCAGCAGCCAACGGTATCAGCCCCAGCATTTT	CASSQRYQPQHF
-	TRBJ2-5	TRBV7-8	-	TGTGCCAGCAGCCCTGGTCGGGGGGCCCAAGAGACCCAGTACTTC	CASSPGRGAQETQYF
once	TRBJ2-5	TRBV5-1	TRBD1	TGCGCCAGCAGCATGGGGACAGGGGTCGAGACCCAGTACTTC	CASSMGTGVETQYF
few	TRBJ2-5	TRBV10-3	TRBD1	TGTGCCATCATGGACAGGGCCAATGGAGAGACCCAGTACTTC	CAIMDRANGETQYF
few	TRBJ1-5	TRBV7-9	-	TGTGCCAGCAGCCCGTATAGCAATCAGCCCCAGCATTTT	CASSPYSNQPQHF
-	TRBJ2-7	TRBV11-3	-	TGTGCCAGCAGCCGCGGGACTCCGGGCTCCTACGAGCAGTACTTC	CASSRGTPGSYEQYF
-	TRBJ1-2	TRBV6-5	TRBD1	TGTGCCAGCAGTTGGGACAGGTCCAACTATGGCTACACCTTC	CASSWDRSNYGYTF
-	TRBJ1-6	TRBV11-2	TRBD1	TGTGCCAGCAGATCGGACAGGCGTTCACCCCTCCACTTT	CASRSDRRSPLHF
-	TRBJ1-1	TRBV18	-	TGTGCCAGCTCACCAAGTCCCAGGGGGAACACTGAAGCTTTCTTT	CASSPSPRGNTEAFF
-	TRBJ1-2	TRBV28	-	TGTGCCAGCAGTTTGGCAGGGGCCTCCTATGGCTACACCTTC	CASSLAGASYGYTF
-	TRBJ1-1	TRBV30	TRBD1	TGTGCCTGGAGTGAAGCCGGGACAGGGAACACTGAAGCTTTCTTT	CAWSEAGTGNTEAFF
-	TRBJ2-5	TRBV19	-	TGTGCCAGTAGTATATTTGGAGGGGGCAGAGAGACCCAGTACTTC	CASSIFGGGRETQYF
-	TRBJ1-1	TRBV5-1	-	TGCGCCAGCAGCTTGGTGAGTCAGGAAGAAGCTTTCTTT	CASSLVSQEEAFF
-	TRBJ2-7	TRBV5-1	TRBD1	TGCGCCAGCAGTACAACAGGGGGCTACGAGCAGTACTTC	CASSTTGGYEQYF
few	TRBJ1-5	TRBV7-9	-	TGTGCCAGCAGCCTTACATACAATCAGCCCCAGCATTTT	CASSLTYNQPQHF
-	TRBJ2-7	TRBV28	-	TGTGCCAGCAGTCCGAGGGGACAAGGCGCCTACGAGCAGTACTTC	CASSPRGQGAYEQYF
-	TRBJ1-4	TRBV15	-	TGTGCCACCAGCAGGGTGGGTGTAGGAGCTAATGAAAAACTGTTTTTT	CATSRVGVGANEKLFF